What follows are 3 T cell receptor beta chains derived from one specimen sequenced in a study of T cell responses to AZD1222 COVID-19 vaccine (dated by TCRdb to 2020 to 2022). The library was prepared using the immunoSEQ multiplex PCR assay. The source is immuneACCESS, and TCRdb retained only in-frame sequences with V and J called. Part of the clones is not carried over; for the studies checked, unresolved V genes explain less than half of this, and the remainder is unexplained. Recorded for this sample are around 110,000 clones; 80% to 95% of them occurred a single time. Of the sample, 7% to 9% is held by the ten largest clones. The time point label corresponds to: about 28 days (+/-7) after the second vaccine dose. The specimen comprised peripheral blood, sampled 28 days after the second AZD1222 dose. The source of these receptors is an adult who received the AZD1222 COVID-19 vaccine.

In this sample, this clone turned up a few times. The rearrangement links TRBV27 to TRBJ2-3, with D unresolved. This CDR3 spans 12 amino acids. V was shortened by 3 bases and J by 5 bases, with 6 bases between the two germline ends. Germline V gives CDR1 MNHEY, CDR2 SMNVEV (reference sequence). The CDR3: CASSFPRDTQYF. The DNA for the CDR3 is TGTGCCAGCAGTTTCCCGCGAGATACGCAGTATTTT.

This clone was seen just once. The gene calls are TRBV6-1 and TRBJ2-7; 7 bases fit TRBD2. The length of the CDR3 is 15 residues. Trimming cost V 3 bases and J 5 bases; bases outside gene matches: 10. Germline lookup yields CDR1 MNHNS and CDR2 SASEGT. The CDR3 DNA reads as TGTGCCAGCAGTGACCGTTCGCGGGGGAGGAACGAGCAGTACTTC. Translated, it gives CASSDRSRGRNEQYF.

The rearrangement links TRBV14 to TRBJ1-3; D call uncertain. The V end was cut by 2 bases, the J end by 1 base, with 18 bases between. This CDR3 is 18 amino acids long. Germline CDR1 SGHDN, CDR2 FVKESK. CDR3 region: CASSQPETEYLSGNTIYF. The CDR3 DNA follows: TGTGCCAGCAGCCAACCCGAGACGGAATACCTTTCTGGAAACACCATATATTTT.